This TCR beta chain was captured in a study of blood T cell repertoires in COVID-19. Study overall: Acute-phase and convalescent COVID-19 samples originated in the United States, Italy and Spain.

Some clones are missing from TCRdb's copy, which holds only in-frame ones; the method was immunoSEQ multiplex PCR. In the table there are a few hundred thousand clones, around four fifths of which are singletons. This clone was counted a single time. Sequencing used peripheral blood. This TCR was recovered from a woman aged 45-59 years with acute or convalescent COVID-19.

CDR3 sequence reads: CASSPLLFSGNTIYF. In DNA, the CDR3 is TGTGCCAGCAGCCCTCTTCTGTTCTCTGGAAACACCATATATTTT. The chain recombines TRBV7-2 with TRBJ1-3; no clear D. This CDR3 has 15 amino acids. Germline V lookup: CDR1 SGHTA, CDR2 FQGNSA. Deletions cut 5 bases from V and 0 bases from J, with 11 bases between.